A single sample is the source of the 28 T cell receptor beta chains below, sequenced in a study of siplizumab effects on memory and regulatory T cells. The mixed lymphocyte reaction cells underwent coculture at 37°C for over 5 days. No antigen has been identified for these receptors. Method: immunoSEQ multiplex PCR; TCRdb's copy keeps in-frame clones and lacks some. Found here are some 15,000 clones, approximately 48% of them singletons; the top ten hold around 9%. The sequenced material came from CFSE-low (dividing) CD4+ T cells sorted from an allogeneic mixed lymphocyte reaction. These receptors all come from a human donor in good health; the cells came from an allogeneic mixed lymphocyte reaction.

The DNA of the CDR3 is TGTGCCAGCAGCCTCCGGGTTGGGCTAGCGGGATACAATGAGCAGTTCTTC. Translated: CASSLRVGLAGYNEQFF. The gene calls are TRBV11-3 and TRBJ2-1; 9 bases fit TRBD2. The junction had 12 bases not matched to a gene; V was cut back by 5 bases and J by 4 bases. Germline V CDR1 and CDR2: SGHNT, YENEEA. This CDR3 is built from 17 residues.

V usage is TRBV11-3 and J usage is TRBJ2-3; tentatively, D is TRBD1 or TRBD2 (5 bases each). The germline V gene encodes CDR1 SGHNT and CDR2 YENEEA. CDR3 length: 14 amino acids. V lost 5 bases, J lost 0 bases, and 9 bases lay in between. The CDR3 here is CASSLGRSTDTQYF. Written as DNA, the CDR3 is TGTGCCAGCAGCCTGGGACGGAGCACAGATACGCAGTATTTT.

Within the sample, this clone is medium-sized. The chain uses TRBV2 and TRBJ2-3; 16 nucleotides line up with TRBD2. The CDR3 runs 17 residues. V shed 6 bases, J shed 4 bases, and the junction held 7 bases outside the gene matches. Germline loops: CDR1 SNHLY, CDR2 FYNNEI. DNA for the CDR3: TGTGCCAGCAGCCCCGGGACTAGCGGGGGGGCGTCAGATACGCAGTATTTT. This sequence encodes CASSPGTSGGASDTQYF.

The CDR3: CASPPRGPSTDTQYF. The CDR3, as DNA: TGTGCCAGCCCGCCCAGGGGGCCTAGCACAGATACGCAGTATTTT. This chain links TRBV27 with TRBJ2-3, with TRBD1 matching over 8 bases. Germline V gives CDR1 MNHEY, CDR2 SMNVEV (reference sequence). With 8 bases clipped from V and 0 bases from J, the junction kept 7 bases outside the gene matches. The CDR3 is made up of 15 amino acids.

This clone was counted between two and nine times. This chain connects TRBV27 to TRBJ2-7, with D hard to call. V was cut by 4 bases and J by 7 bases, with 14 bases left in between. CDR3 length: 13 amino acids. Germline V lookup: CDR1 MNHEY, CDR2 SMNVEV (reference sequence). DNA of the CDR3: TGTGCCAGCAGTTGGGGTCCCCGGTGGGAGCAGTACTTC. It specifies CASSWGPRWEQYF.

This clone has more than one count but fewer than ten. The chain uses TRBV9 and TRBJ1-1; D not certain. V lost 2 bases, J lost 1 base, and 3 bases lay in between. The germline V gene encodes CDR1 SGDLS and CDR2 YYNGEE. This CDR3 contains 12 residues. This CDR3 is CASSVENTEAFF. The CDR3 nucleotides are TGTGCCAGCAGCGTTGAGAACACTGAAGCTTTCTTT.

This clone was found a few times. The rearrangement links TRBV7-3 to TRBJ2-1; 8 bases agree with TRBD1. Trimming at V came to 4 bases and at J to 9 bases, leaving 5 bases not matched to a gene. In germline, CDR1 is SGHTA, CDR2 FQGTGA. The CDR3 loop spans 13 amino acids. Written as DNA, the CDR3 is TGTGCCAGCAGCTCCCAGGGGGCGGGTGAGCAGTTCTTC. Amino acids: CASSSQGAGEQFF.

V and J are TRBV11-3 and TRBJ2-6; D gene uncertain. CDR3 size: 14 residues. Per germline, CDR1 SGHNT and CDR2 YENEEA. V gave up 5 bases and J gave up 0 bases, with 5 bases separating them. The CDR3 sequence is CASSPPSGANVLTF. As DNA, the CDR3 is TGTGCCAGCAGCCCCCCCTCTGGGGCCAACGTCCTGACTTTC.

The CDR3 DNA reads TGTGCCAGCAGTGGCGACAGGGGGACCAATCAGCCCCAGCATTTT. The encoded protein is CASSGDRGTNQPQHF. The rearrangement uses TRBV2 and TRBJ1-5, with 9 positions matching TRBD1. Germline V gene lookup returns CDR1 SNHLY and CDR2 FYNNEI. J lost 3 bases, V lost 4 bases, and 4 bases had no gene match. The CDR3 sequence is 15 residues long.

V is TRBV6-1 and J is TRBJ1-1; possible D gene TRBD1, 6 bases. The CDR3 length is 14 residues. V was shortened by 3 bases and J by 5 bases, with 13 bases between the two germline ends. Per germline, CDR1 MNHNS and CDR2 SASEGT. The CDR3 DNA is TGTGCCAGCAGTGAGTGGGGGCAGGGGACTGAAGCTTTCTTT. Translation gives CASSEWGQGTEAFF.

The chain uses TRBV27 and TRBJ2-1; 14 positions agree with TRBD2. J gave up 10 bases and V 5 bases, and 10 bases lay outside the gene matches. Germline V CDR1 and CDR2: MNHEY, SMNVEV (reference sequence). The CDR3 has 16 residues. The CDR3 DNA sequence: TGTGCCAGCAGTCTTACCGGGACTAGCGGGGGCGGGGAGCAGTTCTTC. This codes for CASSLTGTSGGGEQFF.

The V gene is TRBV13, the J gene TRBJ2-1; TRBD2 matches 8 bases. Per the germline V gene, CDR1 is PRHDT and CDR2 is FYEKMQ (reference sequence). The trim removed 10 bases at V and 0 bases at J, leaving 11 bases unmatched. This CDR3 region has 16 residues. The CDR3 sequence is CATSEAGGSSYNEQFF. Written as DNA, the CDR3 is TGTGCCACCAGTGAGGCGGGGGGCTCCTCCTACAATGAGCAGTTCTTC.

The rearrangement links TRBV5-1 to TRBJ2-1; 12 nucleotides match TRBD2. J was trimmed by 9 bases and V by 3 bases; bases with no gene match: 7. Germline CDR1 reads SGHRS; CDR2 reads YFSETQ. This CDR3 has 15 amino acids. The CDR3 DNA sequence: TGCGCCAGCAGCTCTCTAGCGGGAGGGCCGGGTGAGCAGTTCTTC. Amino acid sequence: CASSSLAGGPGEQFF.

This clone was seen a few times. V usage is TRBV30 and J usage is TRBJ1-2; TRBD1 might be the D (5 bases). V was shortened by 4 bases and J by 4 bases, with 16 bases between the two germline ends. This CDR3 has 14 amino acids. Germline V gene lookup returns CDR1 GTSNPN and CDR2 SVGIG (reference sequence). CDR3 nucleotide sequence: TGTGCCTGGATATCCGGGGGAGGGTCCTATGGCTACACCTTC. It specifies CAWISGGGSYGYTF.

Only a few counts were recorded for this clone. The chain is built from TRBV6-5 and TRBJ2-5; D gene ambiguous. The V end was cut by 0 bases, the J end by 2 bases, with 7 bases between. CDR3 length: 14 amino acids. The germline V gene has CDR1 MNHEY and CDR2 SVGAGI. The CDR3 DNA reads as TGTGCCAGCAGTTACTCGCACAGACAAGAGACCCAGTACTTC. It codes for CASSYSHRQETQYF.

This clone ranks as medium-sized. The V and J genes are TRBV2 and TRBJ1-1; D gene uncertain. Per germline, CDR1 SNHLY and CDR2 FYNNEI. The V end was cut by 7 bases, the J end by 2 bases, with 14 bases between. This CDR3 comprises 14 residues. The CDR3 DNA is TGTGCCAGCATCGGAAGCCTGGGCAACACTGAAGCTTTCTTT. Translation: CASIGSLGNTEAFF.

For the CDR3, the DNA is TGCGCCAGCAGCTTGGGCACCCGGGGTGAAAAACTGTTTTTT. The encoded protein is CASSLGTRGEKLFF. V and J are TRBV5-1 and TRBJ1-4; D not resolved. This CDR3 is built from 14 residues. Per the germline V gene, CDR1 is SGHRS and CDR2 is YFSETQ. The V gene lost 0 bases and the J gene lost 7 bases, with 10 bases spanning the gap.

The chain uses TRBV18 and TRBJ2-3; 7 bases are a match to TRBD2. The CDR3 spans 13 residues. The V segment lost 2 bases and the J segment 6 bases; nucleotides outside the gene matches: 2. In germline, CDR1 is KGHSH, CDR2 LQKENI. The CDR3 nucleotides are TGTGCCAGCTCACCAAATAGCGGGGATACGCAGTATTTT. Encoded protein: CASSPNSGDTQYF.

This clone was recorded only once. The rearrangement joins TRBV30 to TRBJ2-1; 13 bases agree with TRBD2. J was trimmed by 8 bases and V by 0 bases; bases with no gene match: 4. Germline V CDR1 and CDR2: GTSNPN, SVGIG (reference sequence). The CDR3 extends over 15 amino acids. The CDR3: CAWSVLAGGPHEQFF. CDR3 sequence (DNA): TGTGCCTGGAGTGTACTAGCGGGGGGGCCCCATGAGCAGTTCTTC. Full variable domain (missing parts from reference TRBV30 and TRBJ2-1): SQTIHQWPATLVQPVGSPLSLECTVEGTSNPNLYWYRQAAGRGLQLLFYSVGIGQISSEVPQNLSASRPQDRQFILSSKKLLLSDSGFYLCAWSVLAGGPHEQFFGPGTRLTVL.

The rearrangement joins TRBV30 to TRBJ2-3; 13 positions match TRBD2. The CDR3 contains 16 residues. The V gene's germline CDR1 is GTSNPN and CDR2 SVGIG (reference sequence). V lost 0 bases to trimming and J lost 1 base; unmatched junction nucleotides: 1. The CDR3 loop is CAWSVGLAGGTDTQYF. CDR3 bases: TGTGCCTGGAGTGTAGGACTAGCGGGGGGCACAGATACGCAGTATTTT.

This clone was picked up a small number of times. CDR3: CATSRASFNEQYF. CDR3 DNA sequence: TGTGCCACCAGCAGAGCGTCCTTTAACGAGCAGTACTTC. The chain uses TRBV15 and TRBJ2-7; D is unclear. The CDR3 runs to 13 residues. Germline V CDR1 and CDR2: LNHNV, YYDKDF (reference sequence). With 1 base removed from V and 5 bases from J, the gap between germline ends came to 9 bases.

This clone was detected only a few times. Other nucleotide sequences in the sample specify the same CDR3. The rearrangement links TRBV5-4 to TRBJ2-5; D is unclear. The CDR3 consists of 14 residues. The germline CDR1 and CDR2 sequences are SGHNT and YYREEE (reference sequence). V was pared by 4 bases and J by 5 bases, with 15 bases between. CDR3: CASSHPQRRETQYF. CDR3 DNA: TGTGCCAGCAGCCACCCACAGCGACGGGAGACCCAGTACTTC.

By proportion, this clone is medium-sized. The chain joins TRBV5-1 to TRBJ2-3; 9 positions match TRBD2. V lost 4 bases, J lost 6 bases, and 6 bases stayed unmatched. The CDR3 length is 14 residues. Germline V gene lookup returns CDR1 SGHRS and CDR2 YFSETQ. This chain's CDR3 is CASSLATSGDTQYF. The CDR3 DNA reads TGCGCCAGCAGCCTGGCAACTAGCGGGGATACGCAGTATTTT.

DNA of the CDR3: TGTGCCTGGACAGGCGGGGCTCGGTTCACAGATACGCAGTATTTT. This translates into CAWTGGARFTDTQYF. The chain couples TRBV30 to TRBJ2-3, with D perhaps TRBD2 (6 bases). Germline assignment: CDR1 GTSNPN and CDR2 SVGIG (reference sequence). V was clipped by 4 bases and J by 2 bases, with 16 bases between them. The CDR3 loop spans 15 amino acids.

As for this clone: A much larger clone sits a single nucleotide away, making a read error possible. This chain uses TRBV7-2 with TRBJ2-7; 10 positions match TRBD1. This CDR3 has 13 amino acids. V dropped 5 bases and J dropped 5; count of bases not matched to a gene: 3. The germline V gene has CDR1 SGHTA and CDR2 FQGNSA. The CDR3 DNA reads TGTGCCAGCAGCCCCGGGACAGGGGACGAGCAGTACTTC. Its translation: CASSPGTGDEQYF.

This clone has only a few counts. V usage is TRBV2 and J usage is TRBJ1-1, with D possibly being TRBD1 (6 bases). CDR3 size: 14 residues. The germline CDR1 and CDR2 sequences are SNHLY and FYNNEI. V lost 6 bases, J lost 0 bases, and 11 bases lay in between. The CDR3 is CASSDRSMNTEAFF. Here the CDR3 DNA reads TGTGCCAGCAGCGACAGGTCCATGAACACTGAAGCTTTCTTT.

This clone has more than one count but fewer than ten. This chain connects TRBV11-2 to TRBJ2-5; D remains unclear. The CDR3 loop spans 13 amino acids. The ends were cut back, 5 bases at V and 5 bases at J, with 12 bases in the middle. Germline-derived CDR1 and CDR2 are SGHAT and FQNNGV. The CDR3 DNA follows: TGTGCCAGCAGCCCAGTGAATGTGGAGACCCAGTACTTC. Translation: CASSPVNVETQYF.

This clone appeared a few times. This rearrangement joins TRBV7-3 to TRBJ2-5; tentatively, D is TRBD2 (5 bases). The V end was cut by 4 bases, the J end by 5 bases, with 14 bases between. CDR1 and CDR2 from the germline V gene are SGHTA and FQGTGA. The CDR3 has 14 amino acids. The CDR3 region is CASSSPSGIETQYF. The CDR3 nucleotides read TGTGCCAGCAGCTCTCCGTCGGGGATCGAGACCCAGTACTTC.